These 16 T cell receptor beta chains share one sample of origin, sequenced in a study of T cells in women clearing cervical HPV infection. Only in-frame clones appear in the TCRdb table, and some are missing; sequencing was by immunoSEQ multiplex PCR. The listing contains 20,000 to 30,000 clones. Sequencing was carried out using blood buffy coat. Receptor source: a woman between 18 and 70 years old with a cervical HPV16 infection that either progressed to CIN3+ or cleared (not recorded which).

As regards this clone: Sequencing ends 3 residues short of the CDR3 end; the germline J gene provides the rest. The chain recombines TRBV19 with TRBJ1-2; tentative D call: TRBD1 (6 bases). The CDR3 extends over 16 amino acids. Germline values: CDR1 LNHDA, CDR2 SQIVND (reference sequence). The part of the CDR3 DNA that was read is TGTGCCAGTAGTCATACCGGGCGACAGGTCCTCTACGAC. Translation: CASSHTGRQVLYD. The full CDR3 reads CASSHTGRQVLYDYTF.

Points on this clone: The CDR3 end is not reached by the read, which stops 3 residues before it; the germline J gene fills it in. The J gene is TRBJ1-2, the V gene TRBV7-2; 8 nucleotides agree with TRBD1. The CDR3 consists of 15 residues. Germline CDR1 and CDR2: SGHTA and FQGNSA. CDR3 sequence reads: CASSLSSGTGYDYTF. The DNA read from the CDR3 is TGTGCCAGCAGCTTATCCAGCGGGACAGGCTACGAC.

Concerning this clone itself: The missing CDR3 end, 3 residues past where the read stops, is filled in from the germline J gene. This rearrangement joins TRBV19 to TRBJ1-2; D is undetermined. CDR3 length: 15 residues. Germline values: CDR1 LNHDA, CDR2 SQIVND (reference sequence). The CDR3 sequence is CASSIDSMGRNIYTF. CDR3 DNA, as far as it was read: TGTGCCAGTAGTATCGACTCCATGGGTAGGAACATC.

A remark on this clone: The CDR3 is cut off 3 residues early in the read; its end comes from the germline J gene. The chain recombines TRBV7-6 with TRBJ1-1; a possible D gene is TRBD1 (6 bases). This CDR3 comprises 13 residues. CDR1 and CDR2 from the germline V gene are SGHVS and FNYEAQ. Trimming shortened V by 4 bases and J by 4 bases, and 10 bases separated the two germline ends. The CDR3 DNA, read in part, is TGTGCCAGCAGCTCAACAGGGTCCACTGAA. It is translated as CASSSTGSTE. The CDR3 in its entirety is CASSSTGSTEAFF.

About this clone: Sequencing ends 3 residues short of the CDR3 end; the germline J gene provides the rest. The rearrangement uses TRBV5-1 and TRBJ1-4; TRBD1 might be the D (6 bases). Germline V gene data show CDR1 as SGHRS and CDR2 as YFSETQ. The CDR3 has 14 amino acids. The sequenced part of the CDR3 DNA is TGCGCCAGCAGCTGGGACACCGGAAATTCACCA. This gives the protein CASSWDTGNSP. From start to end, the CDR3 is CASSWDTGNSPLFF. The variable domain in full, completed from reference TRBV5-1 and TRBJ1-4, reads KAGVTQTPRYLIKTRGQQVTLSCSPISGHRSVSWYQQTPGQGLQFLFEYFSETQRNKGNFPGRFSGRQFSNSRSEMNVSTLELGDSALYLCASSWDTGNSPLFFGSGTQLSVL.

As regards this clone: The read finishes 3 residues shy of the CDR3 end, and the germline J gene is used to complete it. This chain links TRBV30 with TRBJ2-2; TRBD2 aligns across 7 bases. Germline V gives CDR1 GTSNPN, CDR2 SVGIG (reference sequence). The CDR3 covers 15 residues. CDR3: CAWSTGGPGANVLFF. The CDR3 bases that were read are TGTGCCTGGAGTACGGGGGGACCTGGGGCCAACGTG.

Regarding this clone: The read ends 3 residues before the CDR3 terminus; that terminus is restored from the germline J gene. The chain recombines TRBV7-9 with TRBJ1-2; D is unclear. The CDR3 sequence is 14 residues long. The germline CDR1 and CDR2 sequences are SEHNR and FQNEAQ (reference sequence). V lost 2 bases to trimming and J lost 4 bases, with 11 bases between them. Here the CDR3 reads CASSLSSLGYGYTF. The DNA read from the CDR3 is TGTGCCAGCAGCTTAAGTAGCCTGGGCTATGGC.

On this clone: Read coverage stops 3 residues before the CDR3 terminus; the germline J gene supplies the remainder. The rearrangement uses TRBV20-1 and TRBJ2-1, with 8 bases fitting TRBD1. Trimming cost V 6 bases and J 9 bases; bases outside gene matches: 10. The germline V gene encodes CDR1 DFQATT and CDR2 SNEGSKA (reference sequence). The CDR3 loop spans 13 amino acids. The DNA read from the CDR3 is TGCAGTGCCAACGGACAGGGCAGGAGTGAG. Amino acids: CSANGQGRSE. The entire CDR3 is CSANGQGRSEQFF.

In the case of this clone: Coverage ceases 3 residues before the CDR3 finishes, and the germline J gene fills in the end. The J gene is TRBJ2-7, the V gene TRBV9, with a possible D match to TRBD2 (6 bases). There are 14 residues in the CDR3. V shed 0 bases and J shed 6 bases, with 13 bases lying between them. Per germline, CDR1 SGDLS and CDR2 YYNGEE. The CDR3 sequence: CASSVGGSSVEQYF. The part of the CDR3 DNA that was read is TGTGCCAGCAGCGTAGGGGGGTCTAGCGTCGAG.

As regards this clone: The read gets to within 3 residues of the CDR3 end, and the germline J gene fills in the rest. The gene calls are TRBV19 and TRBJ2-6, with D perhaps matching TRBD1 or TRBD2 (5 bases each). Germline CDR1 is LNHDA and CDR2 is SQIVND (reference sequence). V was cut by 3 bases and J by 0 bases, with 6 bases left in between. The CDR3 consists of 15 residues. This CDR3 reads CASSMRGSGANVLTF. The DNA read from the CDR3 is TGTGCCAGTAGTATGAGGGGCTCTGGGGCCAACGTC.

Note on this clone: From the germline J gene comes the end of the CDR3, since the read stops 3 residues before it. The chain recombines TRBV11-2 with TRBJ2-3; D is undetermined. Trimming took 2 bases from V and 0 from J, leaving 9 bases between them. CDR3 length: 15 amino acids. Germline CDR1 SGHAT, CDR2 FQNNGV. The sequenced CDR3 bases are TGTGCCAGCAGCTTAAGCCCCGCTAGCACAGATACG. Its translation: CASSLSPASTDT. The full-length CDR3 reads as CASSLSPASTDTQYF.

Partial CDR3 DNA: TGTGCCAGCAGCTTTCTCAGGGGCGCGGCAGATACG. This translates into CASSFLRGAADT. The CDR3 in its entirety is CASSFLRGAADTQYF. The rearrangement links TRBV5-5 to TRBJ2-3, with D tentatively TRBD1 (6 bases). With the read ending 3 residues before the CDR3 end, the germline J gene is used to fill in that end. Germline assignment: CDR1 SGHKS and CDR2 YYEKEE (reference sequence). The length of the CDR3 is 15 residues. The V end lost 2 bases, the J end lost 4 bases, and 14 bases lay between the germline ends. Full variable domain (remainder filled in from reference TRBV5-5 and TRBJ2-3): DAGVTQSPTHLIKTRGQQVTLRCSPISGHKSVSWYQQVLGQGPQFIFQYYEKEERGRGNFPDRFSARQFPNYSSELNVNALLLGDSALYLCASSFLRGAADTQYFGPGTRLTVL.

The CDR3 bases that were read are TGTGCCAGTACCTCCGCCAGGACAAAGTATAATTCACCC. Translating it yields CASTSARTKYNSP. The full CDR3 protein is CASTSARTKYNSPLHF. The chain recombines TRBV19 with TRBJ1-6; tentative D call: TRBD1 (5 bases). The CDR3 end is not reached by the read, which stops 3 residues before it; the germline J gene fills it in. V was cut by 7 bases and J by 4 bases, with 17 bases left in between. The CDR3 has 16 residues. CDR1 and CDR2 from the germline V gene are LNHDA and SQIVND (reference sequence).

Regarding this clone: The CDR3 extends 3 residues past the end of the read, so its final part is completed from the germline J gene. The gene calls are TRBV20-1 and TRBJ2-2, with 8 bases that match TRBD1. The V gene end was trimmed by 7 bases and the J gene end by 6 bases; junction bases not matched to a gene: 16. The germline gives CDR1 DFQATT, CDR2 SNEGSKA (reference sequence). The CDR3 spans 16 residues. The part of the CDR3 DNA that was read is TGCAGTGTAGAGAGAAGGGCAGGGGGCTTCTCCGGGGAG. It is translated as CSVERRAGGFSGE. The whole CDR3 sequence reads CSVERRAGGFSGELFF.

Details on this clone: From the germline J gene comes the end of the CDR3, since the read stops 3 residues before it. The chain is built from TRBV18 and TRBJ2-7; D possibly corresponds to TRBD1 (6 bases). V lost 6 bases, J lost 3 bases, and 15 bases lay in between. The CDR3 totals 14 residues. Germline V lookup: CDR1 KGHSH, CDR2 LQKENI. Incomplete CDR3 DNA: TGTGCCAGCTCCCCAGACAGGAGCGGCTACGAG. It codes for CASSPDRSGYE. The entire CDR3 protein is CASSPDRSGYEQYF. Complete variable domain (other parts from reference TRBV18 and TRBJ2-7): NAGVMQNPRHLVRRRGQEARLRCSPMKGHSHVYWYRQLPEEGLKFMVYLQKENIIDESGMPKERFSAEFPKEGPSILRIQQVVRGDSAAYFCASSPDRSGYEQYFGPGTRLTVT.

On this clone: With the read ending 3 residues before the CDR3 end, the germline J gene is used to fill in that end. The chain carries TRBV18 and TRBJ1-5; TRBD1 aligns across 9 bases. The CDR3 covers 15 residues. Germline values: CDR1 KGHSH, CDR2 LQKENI. V lost 2 bases, J lost 3 bases, and 2 bases stayed unmatched. CDR3 sequence reads: CASSPGTGFNQPQHF. Partial CDR3 DNA: TGTGCCAGCTCACCAGGGACAGGGTTCAATCAGCCC.